Below, 3 T cell receptor beta chains from the same sample are listed, as sequenced in a study of blood T cells in healthy people across ages. It was with a sample-barcoded 5' primer and a J-beta primer mix that a second PCR of roughly 6 to 11 cycles was run. MiXCR, run by TCRdb on the 5' RACE reads, gives a single entry per CDR3 protein. The top ten hold about 10% of the sample, which has 750,000 to 1,000,000 distinct CDR3 sequences, 25% to 30% seen once. These data were likewise used in another study, on T cells of mothers and their children.

The sequencing sample was made of blood. The receptors were gathered from a woman aged 40 to 50 in good health.

This clonotype was picked up a small number of times. One end of the junction is discordant with germline, which a read error may explain. The V call is TRBV3-1, the J call TRBJ2-5; TRBD1 or TRBD2 may be the D gene (5 bases each). The CDR3 sequence is 15 residues long. Germline CDR1 and CDR2: LGHDT and YNNKEL (reference sequence). This CDR3 is CARSPTMTRGETQYF. The CDR3 bases are TGTGCCCGCAGCCCTACCATGACGAGGGGAGAGACCCAGTACTTC.

This rearrangement joins TRBV7-8 to TRBJ1-1, with D maybe TRBD1 (5 bases). There are 16 residues in the CDR3. V lost 5 bases, J lost 0 bases, and 16 bases lay in between. Germline loops: CDR1 SGHVS, CDR2 FQNEAQ. The CDR3 region is CASSLGARTMNTEAFF. In DNA, the CDR3 is TGTGCCAGCAGCCTAGGGGCCAGGACAATGAACACTGAAGCTTTCTTT.

This chain connects TRBV20-1 to TRBJ2-3; 8 bases map to TRBD2. CDR3 length equals 15 residues. V dropped 3 bases and J dropped 1; count of bases not matched to a gene: 6. Germline CDR1 DFQATT, CDR2 SNEGSKA (reference sequence). In DNA, the CDR3 is TGCAGTGCTAGGGGCAGCGGGGGACGCACAGATACGCAGTATTTT. Protein product: CSARGSGGRTDTQYF.